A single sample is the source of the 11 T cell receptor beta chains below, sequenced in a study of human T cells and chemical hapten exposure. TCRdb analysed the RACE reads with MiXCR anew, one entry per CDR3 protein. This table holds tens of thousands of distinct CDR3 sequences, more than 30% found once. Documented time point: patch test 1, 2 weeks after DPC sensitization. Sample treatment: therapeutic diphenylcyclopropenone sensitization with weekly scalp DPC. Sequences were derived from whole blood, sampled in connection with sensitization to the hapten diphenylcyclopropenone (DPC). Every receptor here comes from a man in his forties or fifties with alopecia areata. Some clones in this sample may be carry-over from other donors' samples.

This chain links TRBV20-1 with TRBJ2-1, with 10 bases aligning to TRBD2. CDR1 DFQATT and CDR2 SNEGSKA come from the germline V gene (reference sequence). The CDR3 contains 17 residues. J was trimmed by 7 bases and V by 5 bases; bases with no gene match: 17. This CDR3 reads CSALEKGPSGRGNEQFF. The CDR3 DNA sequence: TGCAGTGCTCTTGAGAAAGGACCTAGCGGGAGAGGTAATGAGCAGTTCTTC.

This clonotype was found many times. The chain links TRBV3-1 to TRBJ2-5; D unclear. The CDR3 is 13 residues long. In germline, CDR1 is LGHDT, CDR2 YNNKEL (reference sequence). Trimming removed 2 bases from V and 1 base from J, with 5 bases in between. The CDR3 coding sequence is TGTGCCAGCAGCCAACAGGTCCAAGAGACCCAGTACTTC. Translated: CASSQQVQETQYF.

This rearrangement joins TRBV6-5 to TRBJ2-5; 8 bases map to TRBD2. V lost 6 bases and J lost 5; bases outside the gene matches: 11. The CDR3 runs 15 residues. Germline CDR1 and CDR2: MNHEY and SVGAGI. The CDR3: CASSSTGGTVETQYF. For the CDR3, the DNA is TGTGCCAGCAGCTCCACGGGGGGGACCGTGGAGACCCAGTACTTC.

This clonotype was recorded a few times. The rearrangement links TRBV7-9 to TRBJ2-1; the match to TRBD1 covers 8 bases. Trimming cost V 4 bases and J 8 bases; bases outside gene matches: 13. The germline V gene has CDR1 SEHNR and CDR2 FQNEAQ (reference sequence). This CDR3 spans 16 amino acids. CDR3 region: CASSSTSTGGTDEQFF. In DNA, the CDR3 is TGTGCCAGCAGCTCGACGAGCACAGGGGGGACAGATGAGCAGTTCTTC.

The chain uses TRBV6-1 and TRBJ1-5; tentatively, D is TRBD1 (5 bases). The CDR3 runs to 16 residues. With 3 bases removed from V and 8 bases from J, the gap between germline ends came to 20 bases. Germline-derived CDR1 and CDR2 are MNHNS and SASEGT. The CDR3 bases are TGTGCCAGCAGTGAGATGGCGGGAGACAGAGGGGAGCCCCAGCATTTT. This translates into CASSEMAGDRGEPQHF.

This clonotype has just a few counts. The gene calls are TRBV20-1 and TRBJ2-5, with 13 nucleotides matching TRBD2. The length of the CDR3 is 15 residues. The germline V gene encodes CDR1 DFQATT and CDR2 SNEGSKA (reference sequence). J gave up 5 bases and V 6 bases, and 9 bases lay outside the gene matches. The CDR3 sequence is CSADGLAGVGETQYF. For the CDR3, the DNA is TGCAGTGCAGACGGACTAGCGGGAGTCGGGGAGACCCAGTACTTC.

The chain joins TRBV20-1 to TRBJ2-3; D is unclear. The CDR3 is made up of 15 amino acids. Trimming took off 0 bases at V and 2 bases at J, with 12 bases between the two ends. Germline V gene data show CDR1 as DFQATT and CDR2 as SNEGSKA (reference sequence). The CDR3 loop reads CSARETPGSTDTQYF. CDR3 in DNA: TGCAGTGCTAGAGAGACTCCCGGTTCCACAGATACGCAGTATTTT.

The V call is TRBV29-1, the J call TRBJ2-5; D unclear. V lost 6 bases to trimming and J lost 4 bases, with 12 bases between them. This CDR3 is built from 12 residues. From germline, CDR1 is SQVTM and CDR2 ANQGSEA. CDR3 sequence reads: CSVRIPSETQYF. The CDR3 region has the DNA TGCAGCGTCCGGATCCCGTCAGAGACCCAGTACTTC.

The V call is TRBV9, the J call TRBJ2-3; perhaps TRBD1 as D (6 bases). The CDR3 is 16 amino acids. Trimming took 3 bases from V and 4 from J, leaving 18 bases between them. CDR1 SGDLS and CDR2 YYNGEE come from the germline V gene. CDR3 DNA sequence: TGTGCCAGCAGCGGAGGAACAGGGCTTCGAGCAGATACGCAGTATTTT. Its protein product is CASSGGTGLRADTQYF.

CDR3 in amino acids: CSARDHFGTGDEQYF. CDR3 sequence (DNA): TGCAGTGCTAGAGACCATTTTGGGACAGGGGACGAGCAGTACTTC. The chain recombines TRBV20-1 with TRBJ2-7; TRBD1 matches 10 bases. This CDR3 contains 15 residues. Germline CDR1 reads DFQATT; CDR2 reads SNEGSKA (reference sequence). With 0 bases clipped from V and 5 bases from J, the junction kept 7 bases outside the gene matches.

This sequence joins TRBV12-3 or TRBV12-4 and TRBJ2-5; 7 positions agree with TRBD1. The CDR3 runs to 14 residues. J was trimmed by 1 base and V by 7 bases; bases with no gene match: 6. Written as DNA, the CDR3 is TGTGCCAGCACCTCGGGACAGCTCCAAGAGACCCAGTACTTC. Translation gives CASTSGQLQETQYF.